This is a list of T cell receptor beta chains from one sample in a study of cytomegalovirus exposure and HLA in healthy donors. Method: immunoSEQ multiplex PCR; TCRdb's copy keeps in-frame clones and lacks some. The sample consists of approximately 160,000 clones, about 88% of them appearing once. Sequenced: PBMCs. These receptors were obtained from a woman between 18 and 29 years old in good health and CMV-seropositive. CDR3s include the opening cysteine and the closing phenylalanine or tryptophan. The D gene is left open where the match is weak. Not all rows give a size; the values are once, few, many and, for expanded clones, a class.

clone size	V gene	J gene	D gene	CDR3 protein	CDR3 DNA
NA	TRBV6-5	TRBJ2-7	NA	CASSYPARGEQYF	TGTGCCAGCAGTTATCCGGCGCGAGGGGAGCAGTACTTC
NA	TRBV6-6	TRBJ1-3	TRBD1	CASSGWDRGPQNTIYF	TGTGCCAGCAGTGGCTGGGACAGGGGGCCTCAAAACACCATATATTTT
NA	TRBV19	TRBJ2-4	NA	CASSIAQTGLKNIQYF	TGTGCCAGTAGTATAGCCCAAACAGGGTTAAAAAACATTCAGTACTTC
NA	TRBV6-6	TRBJ2-5	NA	CASSSDSGWQTQYF	TGTGCCAGCAGTTCGGATTCAGGGTGGCAGACCCAGTACTTC
NA	TRBV18	TRBJ2-7	TRBD1	CASSRDRLGGHPTYEQYF	TGTGCCAGCTCTCGGGACAGGCTAGGGGGGCATCCAACCTACGAGCAGTACTTC
NA	TRBV7-6	TRBJ1-2	NA	CASSLRGNYGYTF	TGTGCCAGCAGCTTACGAGGGAACTATGGCTACACCTTC
NA	TRBV27	TRBJ1-3	NA	CASSLQGGTGNTIYF	TGTGCCAGCAGTTTACAGGGAGGGACTGGAAACACCATATATTTT
NA	TRBV15	TRBJ1-3	NA	CATSRDRGGNTIYF	TGTGCCACCAGCAGAGACAGGGGTGGAAACACCATATATTTT
NA	TRBV6-4	TRBJ1-1	TRBD1	CASSVNSGGNTEAFF	TGTGCCAGCAGTGTTAATTCAGGGGGAAACACTGAAGCTTTCTTT
once	TRBV10-3	TRBJ2-3	TRBD2	CAIRASGRGGAVDTQYF	TGTGCCATCAGAGCTAGCGGGAGGGGAGGGGCGGTAGATACGCAGTATTTT
NA	TRBV7-2	TRBJ2-5	TRBD2	CASSLGTSGRQETQYF	TGTGCCAGCAGCCTAGGGACTAGCGGGCGTCAAGAGACCCAGTACTTC
NA	TRBV9	TRBJ1-2	TRBD1	CASSVDPMRRGPGYTF	TGTGCCAGCAGCGTAGATCCCATGCGCAGGGGGCCCGGCTACACCTTC
NA	TRBV28	TRBJ1-2	NA	CASSLYAPQSEVYGYTF	TGTGCCAGCAGTTTATACGCCCCACAGTCGGAAGTCTATGGCTACACCTTC
NA	TRBV29-1	TRBJ2-3	NA	CSVDTRTDTQYF	TGCAGCGTTGACACTCGCACAGATACGCAGTATTTT
NA	TRBV9	TRBJ1-2	TRBD1	CASSQDGTGRPYTF	TGTGCCAGCAGCCAAGATGGGACAGGTAGACCCTACACCTTC
NA	TRBV19	TRBJ1-5	TRBD1	CAISGGAGQPQHF	TGTGCCATCTCAGGGGGCGCAGGGCAGCCCCAGCATTTT
once	TRBV7-6	TRBJ1-5	TRBD1	CASSLGRGTAERPNQPQHF	TGTGCCAGCAGCTTAGGTAGAGGGACAGCAGAAAGGCCCAATCAGCCCCAGCATTTT
NA	TRBV21-1	TRBJ1-1	NA	CASSLPTRDRGRGTEAFF	TGTGCCAGCAGTTTGCCGACCCGGGACAGGGGGCGGGGCACTGAAGCTTTCTTT
NA	TRBV10-1	TRBJ2-7	TRBD2	CASSPHPGTSGSGGYEQYF	TGCGCCAGCAGTCCCCACCCCGGGACTAGCGGGAGCGGGGGCTACGAGCAGTACTTC
NA	TRBV30	TRBJ1-3	NA	CAWSVWGGSANTIYF	TGTGCCTGGAGTGTATGGGGGGGATCAGCGAACACCATATATTTT
NA	TRBV11-3	TRBJ2-1	NA	CASSLIMMSSYNEQFF	TGTGCCAGCAGCCTCATTATGATGAGCTCCTACAATGAGCAGTTCTTC
NA	TRBV30	TRBJ2-5	TRBD2	CACSAGVSETQYF	TGTGCCTGTTCAGCGGGAGTGTCTGAGACCCAGTACTTC
NA	TRBV29-1	TRBJ2-3	TRBD2	CSVGRFAGGGADTQYF	TGCAGCGTTGGGCGGTTCGCGGGAGGTGGTGCAGATACGCAGTATTTT
NA	TRBV5-6	TRBJ2-2	NA	CASSIGGGELFF	TGTGCCAGCAGCATCGGAGGCGGGGAGCTGTTTTTT
NA	TRBV2	TRBJ2-7	NA	CASSAFRDTTYEQYF	TGTGCCAGCAGTGCGTTCCGGGACACCACCTACGAGCAGTACTTC
NA	TRBV6-1	TRBJ2-3	TRBD1	CASADRGDTDTQYF	TGTGCCAGCGCTGACAGGGGAGACACAGATACGCAGTATTTT
NA	TRBV6-1	TRBJ1-4	NA	CASSEVYGWLFF	TGTGCCAGCAGTGAAGTATATGGCTGGCTGTTTTTT
once	TRBV5-1	TRBJ2-1	TRBD2	CASRVAGMVYEQFF	TGCGCCAGCAGAGTAGCGGGAATGGTATATGAGCAGTTCTTC
once	TRBV7-2	TRBJ2-3	TRBD2	CASSLLAGGQIHTQYF	TGTGCCAGCAGCTTATTAGCGGGAGGCCAAATCCATACGCAGTATTTT
NA	TRBV6-1	TRBJ2-7	NA	CASSARRTQGLEQYF	TGTGCCAGCAGTGCCCGTCGGACCCAGGGTCTCGAGCAGTACTTC
many	TRBV15	TRBJ1-1	NA	CATSKHREMNTEAFF	TGTGCCACCAGCAAACACAGGGAAATGAACACTGAAGCTTTCTTT
NA	TRBV28	TRBJ2-7	NA	CASSDQGLSYEQYF	TGTGCCAGCAGTGACCAGGGACTGTCATACGAGCAGTACTTC
NA	TRBV9	TRBJ2-3	NA	CASSVEGMGRADTQYF	TGTGCCAGCAGCGTAGAGGGGATGGGCAGGGCAGATACGCAGTATTTT
once	TRBV5-1	TRBJ2-5	TRBD2	CASSLGGLEETQYF	TGCGCCAGCAGCTTGGGGGGACTAGAAGAGACCCAGTACTTC
NA	TRBV5-4	TRBJ1-4	NA	CASSFGLGATNEKLFF	TGTGCCAGCAGCTTCGGGTTAGGGGCGACTAATGAAAAACTGTTTTTT
NA	TRBV7-8	TRBJ2-3	NA	CASSPLALAQYF	TGTGCCAGCAGCCCCCTGGCACTAGCGCAGTATTTT
NA	TRBV27	TRBJ2-5	TRBD1	CASSLYWDRGRETQYF	TGTGCCAGCAGTTTATATTGGGACAGGGGGCGGGAGACCCAGTACTTC
few	TRBV7-7	TRBJ1-1	NA	CASSLRGDGGNTEAFF	TGTGCTAGCAGCTTACGCGGGGACGGCGGGAACACTGAAGCTTTCTTT
NA	TRBV19	TRBJ2-7	TRBD1	CASSRRGTGVREQYF	TGTGCCAGTAGTAGGAGAGGGACAGGGGTAAGGGAGCAGTACTTC
NA	TRBV6-1	TRBJ2-5	TRBD2	CASSGSAGTQETQYF	TGTGCCAGCAGCGGGTCAGCGGGAACCCAAGAGACCCAGTACTTC
NA	TRBV5-1	TRBJ2-5	NA	CASSLGRIRETQYF	TGCGCCAGCAGCTTGGGTAGAATACGAGAGACCCAGTACTTC